This T cell receptor (beta chain) was sequenced during a study of beta chain features in type 1 diabetes. Overall study findings and caveats: More deletions and fewer insertions at VDJ junctions were found in patients with type 1 diabetes.

The germline V gene encodes CDR1 SGDLS and CDR2 YYNGEE. V was trimmed by 2 bases and J by 5 bases, leaving 12 bases between them. This CDR3 has 14 residues. Sequenced material consisted of expressed TCRB transcripts (all of the isolated RNA was reverse transcribed). Mean read depth for naive, central memory and regulatory T cell samples was approximately 3.57 million reads. The data were produced by immunoSEQ multiplex PCR, yet TCRdb's version contains in-frame clones alone and is incomplete. The data hold roughly 130,000 clones, with around 8.7% observed a single time. For this clone: Its antigen remains unknown.

The material sequenced was central memory CD4+ T cells from blood. V usage is TRBV9 and J usage is TRBJ2-3, with D perhaps TRBD2 (7 bases). The TCR originated in a man aged 18 to 30 in good health. CDR3 in amino acids: CASSVRGALDTQYF. The CDR3 DNA sequence: TGTGCCAGCAGCGTTCGGGGGGCTCTAGATACGCAGTATTTT.